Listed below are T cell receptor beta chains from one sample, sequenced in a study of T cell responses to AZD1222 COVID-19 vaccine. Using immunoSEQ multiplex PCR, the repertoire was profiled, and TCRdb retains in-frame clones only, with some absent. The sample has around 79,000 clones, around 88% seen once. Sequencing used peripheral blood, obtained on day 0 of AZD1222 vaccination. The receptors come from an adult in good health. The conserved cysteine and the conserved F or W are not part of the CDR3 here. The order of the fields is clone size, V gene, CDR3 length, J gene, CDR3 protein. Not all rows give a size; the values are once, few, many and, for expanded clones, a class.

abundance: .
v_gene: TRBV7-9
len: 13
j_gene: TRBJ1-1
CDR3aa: ASSLAFGMNTEAF

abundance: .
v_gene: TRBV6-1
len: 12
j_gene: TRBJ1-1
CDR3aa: ASSEAVFFTEAF

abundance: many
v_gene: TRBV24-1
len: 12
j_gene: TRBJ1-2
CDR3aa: ATSDGRALTGYT

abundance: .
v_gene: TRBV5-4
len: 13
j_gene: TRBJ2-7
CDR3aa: ASSSVRDSPYEQY

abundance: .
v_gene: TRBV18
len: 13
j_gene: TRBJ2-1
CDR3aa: ASSPVAGVDNEQF

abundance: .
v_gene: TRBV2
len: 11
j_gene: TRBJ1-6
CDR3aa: ASRGDYNSPLH

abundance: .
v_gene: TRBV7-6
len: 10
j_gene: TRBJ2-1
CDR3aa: ASSPKGDEQF

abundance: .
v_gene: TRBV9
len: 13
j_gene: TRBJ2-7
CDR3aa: ASSLRTGDLYEQY

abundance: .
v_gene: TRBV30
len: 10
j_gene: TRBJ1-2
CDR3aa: AWNVGSYGYT

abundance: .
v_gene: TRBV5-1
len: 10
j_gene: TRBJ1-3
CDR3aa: ASSLDDYTIY

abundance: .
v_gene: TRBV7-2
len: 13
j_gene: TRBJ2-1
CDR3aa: ASSYGTSGGNEQF

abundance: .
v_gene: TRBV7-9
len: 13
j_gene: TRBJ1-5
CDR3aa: ASSLAIGGNQPQH

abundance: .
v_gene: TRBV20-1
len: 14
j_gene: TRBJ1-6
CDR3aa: SASLKLWGDNSPLH

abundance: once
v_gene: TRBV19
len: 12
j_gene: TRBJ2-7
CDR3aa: ASSTRQGAYEQY

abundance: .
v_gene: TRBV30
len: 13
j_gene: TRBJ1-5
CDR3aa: AWSYRGTINQPQH

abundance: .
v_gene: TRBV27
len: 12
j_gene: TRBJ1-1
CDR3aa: ASSLDRANTEAF

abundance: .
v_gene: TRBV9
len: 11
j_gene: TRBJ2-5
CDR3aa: ASSVDPEETQY

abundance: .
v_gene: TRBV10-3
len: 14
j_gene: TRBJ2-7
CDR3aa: AIRAPTSGVAYEQY

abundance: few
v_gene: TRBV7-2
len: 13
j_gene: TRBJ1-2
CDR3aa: ASSLRQGGPYGYT

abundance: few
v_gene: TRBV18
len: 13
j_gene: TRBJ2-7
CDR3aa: ASSPGTGRPYEQY

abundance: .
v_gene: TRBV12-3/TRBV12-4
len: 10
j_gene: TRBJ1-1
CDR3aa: ASRDGNTEAF

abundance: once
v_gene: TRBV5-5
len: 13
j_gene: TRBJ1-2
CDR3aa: ASSLEHRVQYGYT

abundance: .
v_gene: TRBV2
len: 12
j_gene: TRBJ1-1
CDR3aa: ASSVLGGDSEAF

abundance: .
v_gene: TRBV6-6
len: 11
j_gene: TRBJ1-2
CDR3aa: ASSQGRGYGYT

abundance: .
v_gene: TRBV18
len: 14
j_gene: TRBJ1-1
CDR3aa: ASSPTLRGRNTEAF

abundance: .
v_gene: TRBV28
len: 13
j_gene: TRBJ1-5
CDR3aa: ASSTTQGFNQPQH

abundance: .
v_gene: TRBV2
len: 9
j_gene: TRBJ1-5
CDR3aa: ASIGGQGGN

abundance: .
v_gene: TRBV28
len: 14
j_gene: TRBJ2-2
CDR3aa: ASSLQFGRPAGELF

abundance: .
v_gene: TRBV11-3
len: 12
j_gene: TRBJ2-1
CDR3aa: ASSQQGNYNEQF

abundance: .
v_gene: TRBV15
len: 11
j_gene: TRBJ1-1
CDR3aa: ATSTKKNTEAF

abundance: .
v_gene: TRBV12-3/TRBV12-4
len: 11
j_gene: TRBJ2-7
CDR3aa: ASSSEGGVEQY

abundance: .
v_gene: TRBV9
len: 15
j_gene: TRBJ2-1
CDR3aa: ASSARGQARIYNEQF

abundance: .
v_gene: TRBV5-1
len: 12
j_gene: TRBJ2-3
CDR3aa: ASSLVGSTDTQY

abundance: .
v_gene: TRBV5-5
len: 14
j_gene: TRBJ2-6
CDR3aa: ASSLRRSTGANVLT

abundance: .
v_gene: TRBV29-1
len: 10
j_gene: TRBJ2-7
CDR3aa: SAGDGGVEQY

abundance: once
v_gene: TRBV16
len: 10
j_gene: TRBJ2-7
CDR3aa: ASSPYLTEQY

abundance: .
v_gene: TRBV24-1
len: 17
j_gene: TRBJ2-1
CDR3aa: ATSDTRKKGQVSYNEQF

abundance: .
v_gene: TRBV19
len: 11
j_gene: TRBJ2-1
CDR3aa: ASGSLGYNEQF

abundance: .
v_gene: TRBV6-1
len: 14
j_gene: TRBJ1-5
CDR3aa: ASSEYPGTFNQPQH

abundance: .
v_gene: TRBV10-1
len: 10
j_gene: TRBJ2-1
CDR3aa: ASSELGNEQF

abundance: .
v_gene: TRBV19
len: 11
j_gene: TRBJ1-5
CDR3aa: ASSIEGGQPQH

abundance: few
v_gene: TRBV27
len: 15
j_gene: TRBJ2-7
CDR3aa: ASGALGIGGATYEQY

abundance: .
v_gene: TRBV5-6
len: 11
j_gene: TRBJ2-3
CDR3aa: ASSRQGTDTQY

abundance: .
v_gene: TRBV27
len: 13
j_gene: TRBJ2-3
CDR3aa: ASSLEPRGADTQY

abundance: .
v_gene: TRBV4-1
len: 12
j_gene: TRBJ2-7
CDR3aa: ASSHPVGGYEQY

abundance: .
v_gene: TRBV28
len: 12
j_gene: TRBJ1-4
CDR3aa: ASRPQGRNEKLF

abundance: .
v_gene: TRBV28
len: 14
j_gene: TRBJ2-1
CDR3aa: ASSSNGQSSYNEQF